The rows below give T cell receptor beta chains drawn from one sample of a study of blood T cell repertoires in COVID-19. Profiling relied on immunoSEQ multiplex PCR, and the TCRdb table lists in-frame clones only, not all of them. This repertoire shows under 400,000 clones, 70% to 90% found once; its top ten account for roughly 4.2%. The source material was PBMCs or T cells enriched from blood (not recorded which). These receptors originate from a middle-aged woman with acute COVID-19. CDR3s include the opening cysteine and the closing phenylalanine or tryptophan. Each record gives: CDR3 protein, CDR3 DNA, clone size, D gene, J gene, V gene, CDR3 length. A D gene is named only where the DNA matches it firmly. For some rows the clone size is stated as once, few or many, or as a class when expanded; others skip it.

cdr3_aa: CAITQGGLNSPLHF
cdr3_nt: TGTGCCATCACCCAGGGGGGTCTAAATTCACCCCTCCACTTT
clone_size: NA
d_call: TRBD1
j_call: TRBJ1-6
v_call: TRBV10-3
cdr3_length: 14

cdr3_aa: CASRLEGQASSYNEQFF
cdr3_nt: TGTGCCAGCAGACTGGAGGGACAGGCGTCCTCCTACAATGAGCAGTTCTTC
clone_size: many
d_call: TRBD1
j_call: TRBJ2-1
v_call: TRBV5-8
cdr3_length: 17

cdr3_aa: CASSLGEAGAQFF
cdr3_nt: TGTGCCAGCAGCTTAGGGGAGGCGGGGGCCCAGTTCTTC
clone_size: NA
d_call: NA
j_call: TRBJ2-1
v_call: TRBV11-2
cdr3_length: 13

cdr3_aa: CASTGTVNTEAFF
cdr3_nt: TGTGCCAGCACGGGGACAGTGAACACTGAAGCTTTCTTT
clone_size: NA
d_call: TRBD1
j_call: TRBJ1-1
v_call: TRBV2
cdr3_length: 13

cdr3_aa: CASSFRGSSVPTYNEQFF
cdr3_nt: TGTGCCAGCAGTTTCCGGGGGAGCAGCGTCCCTACCTACAATGAGCAGTTCTTC
clone_size: NA
d_call: NA
j_call: TRBJ2-1
v_call: TRBV27
cdr3_length: 18

cdr3_aa: CASSLAGQTQETQYF
cdr3_nt: TGTGCCAGCAGCTTAGCCGGACAAACCCAAGAGACCCAGTACTTC
clone_size: NA
d_call: NA
j_call: TRBJ2-5
v_call: TRBV7-2
cdr3_length: 15

cdr3_aa: CASSAERNSGNTIYF
cdr3_nt: TGTGCCAGCAGCGCAGAAAGAAACTCTGGAAACACCATATATTTT
clone_size: NA
d_call: NA
j_call: TRBJ1-3
v_call: TRBV6-5
cdr3_length: 15

cdr3_aa: CASSSRTDNSGANVLTF
cdr3_nt: TGTGCCAGCAGCTCAAGGACAGACAACTCTGGGGCCAACGTCCTGACTTTC
clone_size: NA
d_call: NA
j_call: TRBJ2-6
v_call: TRBV5-4
cdr3_length: 17

cdr3_aa: CASSKDGTASYNEQFF
cdr3_nt: TGTGCCAGCAGTAAAGACGGGACAGCATCCTACAATGAGCAGTTCTTC
clone_size: once
d_call: TRBD1
j_call: TRBJ2-1
v_call: TRBV7-3
cdr3_length: 16

cdr3_aa: CASSQDPRFTNGTGVTDTQYF
cdr3_nt: TGTGCCAGCAGCCAAGATCCCCGCTTTACTAACGGGACAGGAGTCACAGATACGCAGTATTTT
clone_size: NA
d_call: TRBD1
j_call: TRBJ2-3
v_call: TRBV3-1/TRBV3-2
cdr3_length: 21

cdr3_aa: CASSLYRGAPNEKLFF
cdr3_nt: TGTGCCAGCAGCTTATACAGGGGCGCTCCTAATGAAAAACTGTTTTTT
clone_size: NA
d_call: TRBD1
j_call: TRBJ1-4
v_call: TRBV7-2
cdr3_length: 16

cdr3_aa: CASSQDGVGQIYTEAFF
cdr3_nt: TGCGCCAGCAGCCAAGATGGGGTGGGACAGATCTACACTGAAGCTTTCTTT
clone_size: NA
d_call: TRBD1
j_call: TRBJ1-1
v_call: TRBV4-1
cdr3_length: 17

cdr3_aa: CASSAQGAGQPQHF
cdr3_nt: TGCGCCAGCAGCGCACAGGGGGCAGGGCAGCCCCAGCATTTT
clone_size: NA
d_call: TRBD1
j_call: TRBJ1-5
v_call: TRBV5-1
cdr3_length: 14

cdr3_aa: CASSYDMNYGYTF
cdr3_nt: TGTGCCAGCAGTTATGACATGAACTATGGCTACACCTTC
clone_size: NA
d_call: NA
j_call: TRBJ1-2
v_call: TRBV5-8
cdr3_length: 13

cdr3_aa: CASSYRGGAFEETQYF
cdr3_nt: TGTGCCAGCAGTTATCGCGGGGGGGCGTTTGAAGAGACCCAGTACTTC
clone_size: NA
d_call: TRBD2
j_call: TRBJ2-5
v_call: TRBV6-5
cdr3_length: 16

cdr3_aa: CASGLGQGMSEAFF
cdr3_nt: TGTGCTAGTGGTCTCGGACAGGGAATGTCTGAAGCTTTCTTT
clone_size: NA
d_call: TRBD1
j_call: TRBJ1-1
v_call: TRBV12-5
cdr3_length: 14

cdr3_aa: CATSNSFRLAGGPIDTQYF
cdr3_nt: TGTGCCACCAGCAACAGTTTTCGACTAGCGGGGGGGCCAATAGATACGCAGTATTTT
clone_size: NA
d_call: TRBD2
j_call: TRBJ2-3
v_call: TRBV15
cdr3_length: 19

cdr3_aa: CASSLGGASYEQYF
cdr3_nt: TGTGCCAGCAGCTTAGGCGGAGCCTCCTACGAGCAGTACTTC
clone_size: NA
d_call: NA
j_call: TRBJ2-7
v_call: TRBV7-2
cdr3_length: 14

cdr3_aa: CASSPVGGRGHEQYF
cdr3_nt: TGCGCCAGCAGCCCTGTCGGAGGCAGGGGCCACGAGCAGTACTTC
clone_size: NA
d_call: NA
j_call: TRBJ2-7
v_call: TRBV4-3
cdr3_length: 15

cdr3_aa: CASSFPGQGPYNEQFF
cdr3_nt: TGTGCCAGCAGCTTTCCGGGACAGGGGCCCTACAATGAGCAGTTCTTC
clone_size: NA
d_call: TRBD1
j_call: TRBJ2-1
v_call: TRBV7-8
cdr3_length: 16

cdr3_aa: CASSSEGRQFF
cdr3_nt: TGTGCCAGCAGCTCGGAGGGGCGGCAGTTCTTC
clone_size: NA
d_call: NA
j_call: TRBJ2-1
v_call: TRBV7-9
cdr3_length: 11

cdr3_aa: CASVQGAPREKLFF
cdr3_nt: TGTGCCAGCGTACAGGGGGCGCCCCGTGAAAAACTGTTTTTT
clone_size: NA
d_call: TRBD1
j_call: TRBJ1-4
v_call: TRBV28
cdr3_length: 14

cdr3_aa: CASSLDRGQGYGYTF
cdr3_nt: TGTGCCAGCAGCTTAGACAGGGGGCAGGGCTATGGCTACACCTTC
clone_size: NA
d_call: TRBD1
j_call: TRBJ1-2
v_call: TRBV7-8
cdr3_length: 15

cdr3_aa: CSASNGGLNTEAFF
cdr3_nt: TGCAGTGCTAGTAATGGCGGTTTGAACACTGAAGCTTTCTTT
clone_size: NA
d_call: NA
j_call: TRBJ1-1
v_call: TRBV20-1
cdr3_length: 14

cdr3_aa: CASSGQRNTEAFF
cdr3_nt: TGTGCCAGTAGCGGACAGAGAAACACTGAAGCTTTCTTT
clone_size: once
d_call: NA
j_call: TRBJ1-1
v_call: TRBV19
cdr3_length: 13

cdr3_aa: CSVSSGGSGANVLTF
cdr3_nt: TGCAGCGTGTCCTCAGGGGGAAGTGGGGCCAACGTCCTGACTTTC
clone_size: NA
d_call: TRBD1
j_call: TRBJ2-6
v_call: TRBV29-1
cdr3_length: 15

cdr3_aa: CASSYSGVGSYNEQFF
cdr3_nt: TGTGCCAGCAGTTACTCCGGGGTAGGATCCTACAATGAGCAGTTCTTC
clone_size: few
d_call: NA
j_call: TRBJ2-1
v_call: TRBV6-6
cdr3_length: 16

cdr3_aa: CASSLVGGRTSGSYEQYF
cdr3_nt: TGCGCCAGCAGCTTGGTAGGTGGGAGGACTAGCGGCTCCTACGAGCAGTACTTC
clone_size: NA
d_call: TRBD2
j_call: TRBJ2-7
v_call: TRBV5-1
cdr3_length: 18

cdr3_aa: CASSRSTTNEKLFF
cdr3_nt: TGTGCCAGCTCCCGGAGTACAACTAATGAAAAACTGTTTTTT
clone_size: NA
d_call: NA
j_call: TRBJ1-4
v_call: TRBV18
cdr3_length: 14

cdr3_aa: CASSQGGGGNEQFF
cdr3_nt: TGTGCCAGCAGCCAAGGCGGGGGGGGCAATGAGCAGTTCTTC
clone_size: NA
d_call: TRBD2
j_call: TRBJ2-1
v_call: TRBV3-1/TRBV3-2
cdr3_length: 14

cdr3_aa: CASSLAGTGNSPLHF
cdr3_nt: TGCGCCAGCAGCTTGGCCGGGACAGGAAATTCACCCCTCCACTTT
clone_size: NA
d_call: TRBD1
j_call: TRBJ1-6
v_call: TRBV5-1
cdr3_length: 15

cdr3_aa: CASRRTRPYEQYF
cdr3_nt: TGTGCCAGCAGACGGACACGACCTTACGAGCAGTACTTC
clone_size: NA
d_call: NA
j_call: TRBJ2-7
v_call: TRBV28
cdr3_length: 13

cdr3_aa: CASSLVPSGGHGELFF
cdr3_nt: TGTGCCAGCAGCTTGGTTCCTAGCGGGGGACACGGGGAGCTGTTTTTT
clone_size: NA
d_call: TRBD2
j_call: TRBJ2-2
v_call: TRBV5-4
cdr3_length: 16

cdr3_aa: CASRGQVSNQPQHF
cdr3_nt: TGTGCCAGTAGGGGACAGGTGAGCAATCAGCCCCAGCATTTT
clone_size: NA
d_call: TRBD1
j_call: TRBJ1-5
v_call: TRBV19
cdr3_length: 14

cdr3_aa: CASSSRGLMNTEAFF
cdr3_nt: TGTGCCAGCAGTAGCAGGGGATTGATGAACACTGAAGCTTTCTTT
clone_size: NA
d_call: NA
j_call: TRBJ1-1
v_call: TRBV5-6
cdr3_length: 15

cdr3_aa: CASSEQGGGTEAFF
cdr3_nt: TGTGCCAGCAGTGAACAGGGAGGGGGCACTGAAGCTTTCTTT
clone_size: NA
d_call: NA
j_call: TRBJ1-1
v_call: TRBV6-1
cdr3_length: 14

cdr3_aa: CAIRTESTEAFF
cdr3_nt: TGTGCCATCAGGACAGAGTCCACTGAAGCTTTCTTT
clone_size: once
d_call: NA
j_call: TRBJ1-1
v_call: TRBV10-3
cdr3_length: 12